The table lists the clone carrying this TCR beta chain with a count of one. Germline V gives CDR1 LNHNV, CDR2 YYDKDF (reference sequence). CDR3 length: 13 residues. Losses at the gene ends were 3 bases for V and 12 bases for J; bases not matched to a gene: 8. This specimen comes from a study of control samples from healthy donors and cancer patients. Using immunoSEQ multiplex PCR, the repertoire was profiled, and TCRdb retains in-frame clones only, with some absent. Of 100,000 to 120,000 clones listed, about four fifths are singletons. This receptor was obtained from a woman in her forties or fifties in good health. V and J are TRBV15 and TRBJ2-1, with 7 bases fitting TRBD2. The sequencing sample was made of blood. The CDR3: CATSRAGVLAQFF. CDR3 nucleotides: TGTGCCACCAGCAGGGCGGGGGTACTAGCGCAGTTCTTC.